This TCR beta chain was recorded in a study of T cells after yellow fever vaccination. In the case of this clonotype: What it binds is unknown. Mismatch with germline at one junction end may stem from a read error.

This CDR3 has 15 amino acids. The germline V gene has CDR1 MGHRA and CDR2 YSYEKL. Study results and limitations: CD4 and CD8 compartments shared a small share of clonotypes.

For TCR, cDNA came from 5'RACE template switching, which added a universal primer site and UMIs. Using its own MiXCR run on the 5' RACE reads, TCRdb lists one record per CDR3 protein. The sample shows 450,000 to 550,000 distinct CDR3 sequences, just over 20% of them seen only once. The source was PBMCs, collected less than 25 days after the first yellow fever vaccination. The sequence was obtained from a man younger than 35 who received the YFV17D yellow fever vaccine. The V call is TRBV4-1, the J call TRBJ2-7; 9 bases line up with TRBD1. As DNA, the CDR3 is TGCGCCAGCAGGCAAACGGGACAGGGTTCCTACCAGCAGTACTTC. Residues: CASRQTGQGSYQQYF.